One and the same sample provided the 19 T cell receptor beta chains below, sequenced in a study of OX40 agonist ivuxolimab in advanced cancers. The repertoire was sequenced with immunoSEQ multiplex PCR; TCRdb's copy has only in-frame clones and lacks some. The sample includes tens of thousands of clones, about 94% seen only once; the top ten take over 8.5%. The sample in question was CD4+ or CD8+ T cells sorted from blood, obtained in a trial of the OX40 agonist ivuxolimab. These receptors all come from an adult with an advanced solid tumor such as melanoma, head and neck, liver or kidney cancer.

The gene calls are TRBV10-3 and TRBJ1-1; 8 nucleotides align to TRBD1. Germline V gives CDR1 ENHRY, CDR2 SYGVKD. V lost 6 bases, J lost 2 bases, and 11 bases stayed unmatched. This CDR3 spans 16 amino acids. The CDR3 is CAIRELQGDGNTEAFF. In nucleotides, the CDR3 is TGTGCCATCAGAGAATTACAGGGGGACGGAAACACTGAAGCTTTCTTT.

Of note for this clone: Other DNA sequences in this sample translate to the same CDR3. The chain recombines TRBV7-9 with TRBJ2-7; 7 positions agree with TRBD2. Losses at the gene ends were 1 base for V and 3 bases for J; bases not matched to a gene: 6. CDR1 and CDR2 (germline): SEHNR, FQNEAQ (reference sequence). CDR3 length: 15 amino acids. CDR3 sequence reads: CASSLVSGGDYEQYF. CDR3 DNA sequence: TGTGCCAGCAGCTTAGTGTCGGGGGGAGACTACGAGCAGTACTTC.

The V gene is TRBV9, the J gene TRBJ1-3; the D gene is possibly TRBD1 (5 bases). The CDR3 extends over 16 amino acids. V was clipped by 0 bases and J by 0 bases, with 10 bases between them. Per germline, CDR1 SGDLS and CDR2 YYNGEE. CDR3: CASSVAGGSSGNTIYF. CDR3 in DNA: TGTGCCAGCAGCGTAGCGGGGGGGAGCTCTGGAAACACCATATATTTT.

This sequence joins TRBV6-5 and TRBJ1-1; D uncertain. The CDR3 has 15 amino acids. Trimming cost V 3 bases and J 1 base, with 12 bases left between them. Germline V gene data show CDR1 as MNHEY and CDR2 as SVGAGI. DNA of the CDR3: TGTGCCAGCAGTTATACGGGGAGTGCGAACACTGAAGCTTTCTTT. Amino acids: CASSYTGSANTEAFF.

The chain uses TRBV28 and TRBJ2-5, with 9 bases aligning to TRBD2. Germline CDR1 is MDHEN and CDR2 is SYDVKM. The CDR3 has 15 amino acids. V was clipped by 11 bases and J by 5 bases; unmatched bases: 15. The CDR3 sequence is CACMVGSGRVETQYF. CDR3 nucleotide sequence: TGTGCCTGCATGGTTGGTAGCGGGAGAGTGGAGACCCAGTACTTC.

The chain recombines TRBV15 with TRBJ1-4; D call uncertain. The CDR3 runs to 16 residues. The germline gives CDR1 LNHNV, CDR2 YYDKDF (reference sequence). V was pared by 0 bases and J by 0 bases, with 8 bases between. This CDR3 is CATSRDSGATNEKLFF. The CDR3 DNA sequence: TGTGCCACCAGCAGAGATTCCGGGGCAACTAATGAAAAACTGTTTTTT. Complete variable domain (other parts from reference TRBV15 and TRBJ1-4): DAMVIQNPRYQVTQFGKPVTLSCSQTLNHNVMYWYQQKSSQAPKLLFHYYDKDFNNEADTPDNFQSRRPNTSFCFLDIRSPGLGDTAMYLCATSRDSGATNEKLFFGSGTQLSVL.

The chain links TRBV18 to TRBJ2-1; TRBD1 is a possible D gene (7 bases). The germline V gene has CDR1 KGHSH and CDR2 LQKENI. V shed 3 bases and J shed 4 bases, with 16 bases lying between them. The CDR3 runs to 16 residues. CDR3 DNA: TGTGCCAGCTCACCGACAGGGCGGGACGAATACAATGAGCAGTTCTTC. Translated: CASSPTGRDEYNEQFF.

This chain links TRBV25-1 with TRBJ2-3; D ambiguous. V was clipped by 3 bases and J by 6 bases, with 10 bases between them. The germline CDR1 and CDR2 sequences are MGHDK and SYGVNS. This CDR3 contains 13 residues. CDR3 loop: CASSEASWDTQYF. The CDR3 region has the DNA TGTGCCAGCAGTGAGGCTAGTTGGGATACGCAGTATTTT.

In its sample, this clone was seen once. The chain couples TRBV11-2 to TRBJ2-5, with unresolved D. The germline V and J ends were trimmed by 2 bases and 4 bases, with 2 bases remaining between them. The germline V gene encodes CDR1 SGHAT and CDR2 FQNNGV. The CDR3 consists of 11 residues. For the CDR3, the DNA is TGTGCCAGCAGCTTAACAGAGACCCAGTACTTC. Translated: CASSLTETQYF.

In its sample, this clone was seen a few times. The chain links TRBV4-2 to TRBJ1-2; D perhaps matches TRBD1 (6 bases). From germline, CDR1 is LGHNA and CDR2 YNFKEQ. Trimming cost V 0 bases and J 5 bases, with 19 bases left between them. This CDR3 has 17 residues. The CDR3: CASSQDRLFETGYGYTF. In DNA, the CDR3 is TGTGCCAGCAGCCAAGATCGGTTGTTCGAGACAGGTTATGGCTACACCTTC.

The genes are TRBV28 and TRBJ1-2; D remains ambiguous. This CDR3 region has 13 residues. In germline, CDR1 is MDHEN, CDR2 SYDVKM. The V end lost 3 bases, the J end lost 2 bases, and 7 bases lay between the germline ends. CDR3 amino acids: CASSFDRNYGYTF. The CDR3 DNA sequence: TGTGCCAGCAGTTTTGACCGGAACTATGGCTACACCTTC.

This clone was recorded once. This chain joins TRBV4-1 and TRBJ2-7; D may correspond to TRBD1 or TRBD2 (6 bases each). Germline CDR1 is MGHRA and CDR2 is YSYEKL. The V gene lost 1 base and the J gene lost 0 bases, with 13 bases spanning the gap. CDR3 length equals 16 residues. CDR3 DNA: TGCGCCAGCAGCCAAGGATCGGGGGCCCTCTCCTACGAGCAGTACTTC. Protein product: CASSQGSGALSYEQYF.

The gene calls are TRBV5-5 and TRBJ1-1; D unclear. CDR3 length: 13 residues. The V end was cut by 6 bases, the J end by 7 bases, with 16 bases between. In germline, CDR1 is SGHKS, CDR2 YYEKEE (reference sequence). This CDR3 reads CASTLQGPGEAFF. The CDR3 DNA sequence: TGTGCCAGCACCCTACAAGGGCCAGGTGAAGCTTTCTTT.

The V call is TRBV5-6, the J call TRBJ2-7; tentative D call: TRBD2 (7 bases). The ends were cut back, 0 bases at V and 8 bases at J, with 12 bases in the middle. The CDR3 runs to 13 residues. Germline values: CDR1 SGHDT, CDR2 YYEEEE. DNA for the CDR3: TGTGCCAGCAGCTTGGCCGGGGGGCTAAAGCAGTACTTC. Protein: CASSLAGGLKQYF.

This chain connects TRBV19 to TRBJ2-7; maybe TRBD1 (6 bases). Between the trimmed V and J ends, which lost 5 bases and 4 bases, there was a span of 18 bases. Looked up from germline, CDR1 is LNHDA and CDR2 is SQIVND (reference sequence). CDR3 size: 15 residues. The DNA of the CDR3 is TGTGCCAGTAGTTCTGAAGGGGGTCGATGGTACGAGCAGTACTTC. This translates into CASSSEGGRWYEQYF.

The chain couples TRBV15 to TRBJ1-6; the D is unclear. The CDR3 runs to 16 residues. Germline V gene sequence: CDR1 LNHNV, CDR2 YYDKDF (reference sequence). V lost 3 bases and J 8 bases, leaving 17 bases between the germline ends. The CDR3 nucleotides read TGTGCCACCAGCAGGGGAACCGGTGGACCTGATTCACCCCTCCACTTT. Translating gives CATSRGTGGPDSPLHF. Full variable domain (outside the CDR3, taken from reference TRBV15 and TRBJ1-6): DAMVIQNPRYQVTQFGKPVTLSCSQTLNHNVMYWYQQKSSQAPKLLFHYYDKDFNNEADTPDNFQSRRPNTSFCFLDIRSPGLGDTAMYLCATSRGTGGPDSPLHFGNGTRLTVT.

This clone was found a few times. The genes are TRBV6-5 and TRBJ2-7; maybe TRBD2 (5 bases). The CDR3 consists of 16 residues. V shed 0 bases and J shed 4 bases, with 16 bases lying between them. CDR1 is MNHEY, CDR2 SVGAGI, per germline. For the CDR3, the DNA is TGTGCCAGCAGTTACTCGGTCGGGGTCGCCGGGTACGAGCAGTACTTC. Protein product: CASSYSVGVAGYEQYF.

J is TRBJ2-3 and V is TRBV9; D not resolved. The CDR3 spans 18 residues. Germline lookup yields CDR1 SGDLS and CDR2 YYNGEE. V lost 1 base and J 0 bases, leaving 18 bases between the germline ends. CDR3 loop: CASSVYEAAPHSTDTQYF. In DNA, the CDR3 is TGTGCCAGCAGCGTATACGAGGCGGCCCCCCATAGCACAGATACGCAGTATTTT.

The V gene is TRBV30, the J gene TRBJ2-7, with 7 nucleotides matching TRBD2. CDR3 length equals 12 residues. Germline loops: CDR1 GTSNPN, CDR2 SVGIG (reference sequence). The DNA of the CDR3 is TGTGCTTACTCTAGCGGCTCCTACGAGCAGTACTTC. It codes for CAYSSGSYEQYF.